These T cell receptor beta chains were read from a single sample in a study of technical replicates of blood from a handful of donors. Sequencing used immunoSEQ multiplex PCR; TCRdb keeps in-frame clones, though not all of them. The table shows about 75,000 clones, with nearly 98% occurring only once. Source material: T cells isolated from PBMCs. Receptors were obtained from a human donor in good health. Both conserved end residues are part of each CDR3. Each record gives: J gene, V gene, D gene, clone size, CDR3 DNA, CDR3 protein. D genes are given only for firm matches. For some rows the clone size is stated as once, few or many, or as a class when expanded; others skip it.

TRBJ2-2 TRBV11-2 . once TGTGCCAGCAGCTTAGCGGGGTACACCGGGGAGCTGTTTTTT CASSLAGYTGELFF
TRBJ2-3 TRBV5-1 . once TGCGCCACCAAACAGGGGGGGACAGATACGCAGTATTTT CATKQGGTDTQYF
TRBJ2-5 TRBV30 . . TGTGCCTGGAATAGACAGCTACAAGAGACCCAGTACTTC CAWNRQLQETQYF
TRBJ2-5 TRBV7-7 . . TGTGCTAGCAGCTTACGGGTGAAAGAGACCCAGTACTTC CASSLRVKETQYF
TRBJ2-2 TRBV7-8 TRBD1 . TGTGCCAGCAGCTTATACAGGGGGCCCGGGGAGCTGTTTTTT CASSLYRGPGELFF
TRBJ2-3 TRBV7-2 TRBD2 . TGTGCCAGCAGCTTATATCTAAGCGGGAGGTTCACAGATACGCAGTATTTT CASSLYLSGRFTDTQYF
TRBJ2-7 TRBV9 . . TGTGCCAGCAGCGTAGATGGGACTCGAGCCTACGAGCAGTACTTC CASSVDGTRAYEQYF
TRBJ1-1 TRBV7-9 . . TGTGCCAGCAGCTCGGGAGAAGGGCTCGCTTTCTTT CASSSGEGLAFF
TRBJ2-7 TRBV28 TRBD2 . TGTGCCAGCAGGGGACTAGCGGGCCCTCCCTACGAGCAGTACTTC CASRGLAGPPYEQYF
TRBJ2-7 TRBV7-2 TRBD1 . TGTGCCAGCAGCCGGACAGGGGACCTCTACGAGCAGTACTTC CASSRTGDLYEQYF
TRBJ2-7 TRBV10-3 TRBD2 . TGTGCCATCAGTGAGTCGATGAGAGCGGGGCCCTACGAGCAGTACTTC CAISESMRAGPYEQYF
TRBJ2-1 TRBV5-6 TRBD1 . TGTGCCAGCAGCTGGGACAGGGCCGATGAGCAGTTCTTC CASSWDRADEQFF
TRBJ1-1 TRBV29-1 TRBD1 . TGCAGCGTTGAGACACAGGGGGACACTGAAGCTTTCTTT CSVETQGDTEAFF
TRBJ2-1 TRBV19 . once TGTGCCAGTAGTATAGACAGGGGCCCCTACAATGAGCAGTTCTTC CASSIDRGPYNEQFF
TRBJ2-7 TRBV6-5 TRBD2 . TGTGCCAGCAGACCACTAGCGGGAGACTACGAGCAGTACTTC CASRPLAGDYEQYF
TRBJ2-5 TRBV15 TRBD2 . TGTGCCACCAGCGCAATGGGGCTAGCGGGCCAAGAGACCCAGTACTTC CATSAMGLAGQETQYF
TRBJ1-5 TRBV6-1 TRBD1 . TGTGCCAGCAGAACACAGGGGATGCCCCAGCATTTT CASRTQGMPQHF
TRBJ2-7 TRBV19 . . TGTGCCTCATCCGGGGGGCAGGCCTCCGAGCAGTACTTC CASSGGQASEQYF
TRBJ2-5 TRBV11-2 TRBD2 . TGTGCCAGCAGCTCTCTAGCGGGAAAAGAGACCCAGTACTTC CASSSLAGKETQYF
TRBJ2-3 TRBV20-1 . . TGCAGTGCTTCTAACTTAAATACGCAGTATTTT CSASNLNTQYF
TRBJ1-1 TRBV6-5 TRBD1 . TGTGCCAGCAGCTACCAGACAGGGTTAACTGAAGCTTTCTTT CASSYQTGLTEAFF
TRBJ2-1 TRBV6-4 . . TGTGCCAGCAGTGATTTAGGAGGGAAGAGCTCCTACAATGAGCAGTTCTTC CASSDLGGKSSYNEQFF
TRBJ2-7 TRBV11-2 . once TGTGCCAGCAGCTTCCGGACATTCCGGGCCTACGAGCAGTACTTC CASSFRTFRAYEQYF
TRBJ1-5 TRBV12-5 . . TGTGCTAGTGGTTTATGGGGCGAAGATTTTCAGCCCCAGCATTTT CASGLWGEDFQPQHF
TRBJ1-1 TRBV25-1 TRBD1 . TGTGCCAGCAGTGAATCCGGGACAGCGGATACTGAAGCTTTCTTT CASSESGTADTEAFF
TRBJ2-2 TRBV2 TRBD1 . TGTGCCAGCAGTGGTACAGGGGGAAGCACCGGGGAGCTGTTTTTT CASSGTGGSTGELFF
TRBJ2-3 TRBV30 . . TGTGCCTGGAGTTACCTATTCCTCACAGATACGCAGTATTTT CAWSYLFLTDTQYF
TRBJ2-2 TRBV2 . . TGTGCCAGCAGTGAAACTCAAAACACCGGGGAGCTGTTTTTT CASSETQNTGELFF
TRBJ2-1 TRBV27 TRBD2 . TGTGCCAGCAGTTCCCCTAGCGGGGGGGTGTATGAGCAGTTCTTC CASSSPSGGVYEQFF
TRBJ2-1 TRBV20-1 . once TGCAGTGCTAGAGTCGAGAACGAGCAGTTCTTC CSARVENEQFF
TRBJ2-2 TRBV7-8 TRBD2 . TGTGCCAGTCCGACTAGCAGCGGGGAGCTGTTTTTT CASPTSSGELFF
TRBJ2-5 TRBV11-1 TRBD1 . TGTGCCAGCAGCGATGACAGGGGTCGGGGCAAAGAGACCCAGTACTTC CASSDDRGRGKETQYF
TRBJ2-1 TRBV19 TRBD2 . TGTGCCAGTAGTAGCGGGAGTATTGAAAATGAGCAGTTCTTC CASSSGSIENEQFF
TRBJ2-3 TRBV5-6 TRBD2 . TGTGCCAGCAGCTTGCGGGGTCTAGCGGGAGGGTATGGAGATACGCAGTATTTT CASSLRGLAGGYGDTQYF
TRBJ2-7 TRBV6-1 TRBD2 once TGTGCCAGCAGTGAACCCCCCCTAGCGGGAGTCTACGAGCAGTACTTC CASSEPPLAGVYEQYF
TRBJ2-1 TRBV6-4 . . TGTGCCAGCAGTGAGTCCGCTAGTAGAAATGAGCAGTTCTTC CASSESASRNEQFF
TRBJ1-2 TRBV6-5 TRBD1 . TGTGCCAGCAGTACTCCGGGACAGGGGGACTTTGGCTACACCTTC CASSTPGQGDFGYTF
TRBJ2-1 TRBV4-2 TRBD1 . TGTGCCAGCAGCCCACAGGGGCACTCCTACAATGAGCAGTTCTTC CASSPQGHSYNEQFF
TRBJ2-7 TRBV4-1 . . TGCGCCAGCAGCCAAGGTCGGTCAACCTACGAGCAGTACTTC CASSQGRSTYEQYF
TRBJ2-3 TRBV9 . . TGTGCCAGCACCACCTTGTCGGCAGATACGCAGTATTTT CASTTLSADTQYF
TRBJ1-1 TRBV29-1 TRBD1 . TGCAGCGTGAGGGACAGCATGAACACTGAAGCTTTCTTT CSVRDSMNTEAFF
TRBJ2-5 TRBV9 TRBD2 . TGTGCCAGCAGCGGGACTAGCCGAGAGACCCAGTACTTC CASSGTSRETQYF
TRBJ2-5 TRBV30 . . TGTGCCTGGAGTGCAAAAGAGACCCAGTACTTC CAWSAKETQYF
TRBJ2-7 TRBV19 TRBD1 . TGTGCCGTCGACGACAGGGACAACGAGCAGTACTTC CAVDDRDNEQYF
TRBJ2-1 TRBV9 . . TGTGCCAGCAGCCACCAACGCAGAACCGCTGTCAGGGAGCAGTTCTTC CASSHQRRTAVREQFF
TRBJ2-5 TRBV4-3 . . TGCGCCAGCAGCCAAGATCGGGTATTCCAAGAGACCCAGTACTTC CASSQDRVFQETQYF
TRBJ1-2 TRBV2 TRBD1 . TGTGCCAGCAGTGCCGGAGACAGGGCTAGGTACGACGATGGCTACACCTTC CASSAGDRARYDDGYTF
TRBJ2-7 TRBV9 TRBD2 once TGTGCCAGCAGCGTTGGGACTAGCGGGAGCTACGAGCAGTACTTC CASSVGTSGSYEQYF
TRBJ1-2 TRBV30 TRBD1 . TGTGCCTGGAGTGCCCTTGGACAGGGGGCTTATGGCTACACCTTC CAWSALGQGAYGYTF
TRBJ2-3 TRBV27 . . TGTGCCAGCTCCGTCCGGGTAGGTCAGTCAGATACGCAGTATTTT CASSVRVGQSDTQYF
TRBJ2-7 TRBV19 TRBD2 . TGTGCCAGTAGTATTTTCCGAGCGGGAGTAGGGGAGCAGTACTTC CASSIFRAGVGEQYF
TRBJ1-1 TRBV2 . . TGTGCCAGCATGCCGGCCCCGGCGGGGACTGAAGCTTTCTTT CASMPAPAGTEAFF
TRBJ1-2 TRBV7-8 . . TGTGCCAGCAGCCCCTACCACTCCGGTGGCTACACCTTC CASSPYHSGGYTF
TRBJ2-7 TRBV7-2 TRBD2 . TGTGCCAGCAGCTCGGAGAGGGAGCGGGAGGTCGAGCAGTACTTC CASSSEREREVEQYF
TRBJ2-5 TRBV28 . . TGTGCCAGCAGTGGGCCTAATAGGGGTCGAGGTCAAGAGACCCAGTACTTC CASSGPNRGRGQETQYF